This T cell receptor (beta chain) was captured in a study of T cell responses to AZD1222 COVID-19 vaccine. Notes on the study in general: Recipients of AZD1222 seropositive at baseline numbered only 6 or 7.

As to this clone: The antigen is undetermined.

V was cut by 7 bases and J by 2 bases, with 14 bases left in between. The germline gives CDR1 LNHDA, CDR2 SQIVND (reference sequence). The CDR3 contains 14 residues. The data were produced by immunoSEQ multiplex PCR, yet TCRdb's version contains in-frame clones alone and is incomplete. The repertoire holds some 86,000 clones, with more than 75% as singletons. V and J are TRBV19 and TRBJ1-2; TRBD1 is a possible D gene (5 bases). This specimen consisted of peripheral blood, obtained on day 0 of AZD1222 vaccination. The receptor's source is an adult in good health. This CDR3 is CASKGSGLNYGYTF. CDR3 DNA: TGTGCCAGTAAAGGGTCGGGACTCAACTATGGCTACACCTTC. The variable domain in full, completed from reference TRBV19 and TRBJ1-2, reads DGGITQSPKYLFRKEGQNVTLSCEQNLNHDAMYWYRQDPGQGLRLIYYSQIVNDFQKGDIAEGYSVSREKKESFPLTVTSAQKNPTAFYLCASKGSGLNYGYTFGSGTRLTVV.